The next 8 T cell receptor beta chains were all read from a single sample in a study of PD-L1 blockade in urothelial cancer. Profiling relied on immunoSEQ multiplex PCR, and the TCRdb table lists in-frame clones only, not all of them. The table records just over 35,000 clones, about a third of them present only once. The starting material was tumor tissue, obtained before atezolizumab (anti-PD-L1) treatment. The receptors originated from a man between 60 and 70 years old with urothelial cancer.

The chain recombines TRBV15 with TRBJ2-7, with a weak D call TRBD2 (5 bases). The V end lost 0 bases, the J end lost 2 bases, and 14 bases lay between the germline ends. This CDR3 is built from 16 residues. Germline-derived CDR1 and CDR2 are LNHNV and YYDKDF (reference sequence). CDR3 nucleotide sequence: TGTGCCACCAGCAGAGAAAGCGGCAAGATTCCCTACGAGCAGTACTTC. As protein: CATSRESGKIPYEQYF.

This clone was counted a few times. The CDR3 region has the DNA TGCGCCAGCAGCCAAGATGGATGGGCGAACACTGAAGCTTTCTTT. It translates to CASSQDGWANTEAFF. The chain is built from TRBV4-1 and TRBJ1-1; D uncertain. CDR3 length: 15 residues. From germline, CDR1 is MGHRA and CDR2 YSYEKL. V lost 0 bases, J lost 1 base, and 9 bases lay in between.

The chain combines TRBV15 with TRBJ1-5; no definite D call. The V gene lost 0 bases and the J gene lost 3 bases, with 6 bases spanning the gap. Germline V lookup: CDR1 LNHNV, CDR2 YYDKDF (reference sequence). The CDR3 covers 14 residues. CDR3 in DNA: TGTGCCACCAGCAGAGACGGGATCAATCAGCCCCAGCATTTT. This codes for CATSRDGINQPQHF.

The chain uses TRBV9 and TRBJ2-2, with unresolved D. This CDR3 region has 13 residues. Germline V gene lookup returns CDR1 SGDLS and CDR2 YYNGEE. Trimming took 0 bases from V and 7 from J, leaving 7 bases between them. The CDR3 coding sequence is TGTGCCAGCAGCGTAGTTTATGGCGGGGAGCTGTTTTTT. Translating gives CASSVVYGGELFF. The whole variable domain, filled in from reference TRBV9 and TRBJ2-2, reads DSGVTQTPKHLITATGQRVTLRCSPRSGDLSVYWYQQSLDQGLQFLIQYYNGEERAKGNILERFSAQQFPDLHSELNLSSLELGDSALYFCASSVVYGGELFFGEGSRLTVL.

This clone was recorded a few times. This chain's CDR3 is CASSSPNTRAGGSDTQYF. CDR3 sequence (DNA): TGTGCCAGCAGTTCACCTAATACTAGAGCGGGAGGCTCAGATACGCAGTATTTT. This chain links TRBV28 with TRBJ2-3; 9 bases align to TRBD2. The V gene's germline CDR1 is MDHEN and CDR2 SYDVKM. Losses at the gene ends were 4 bases for V and 4 bases for J; bases not matched to a gene: 15. CDR3 length: 18 residues. Combining the CDR3 with reference TRBV28 and TRBJ2-3 gives the whole variable domain DVKVTQSSRYLVKRTGEKVFLECVQDMDHENMFWYRQDPGLGLRLIYFSYDVKMKEKGDIPEGYSVSREKKERFSLILESASTNQTSMYLCASSSPNTRAGGSDTQYFGPGTRLTVL.

This clone has a handful of counts. The chain has TRBV6-8 and TRBJ2-2; tentatively, D is TRBD1 (6 bases). The CDR3 totals 15 residues. V was pared by 6 bases and J by 1 base, with 12 bases between. Germline loops: CDR1 MNHGY, CDR2 SAAAGT. The chain's CDR3 is CASRDRPVNTGELFF. CDR3 nucleotides: TGTGCCAGCAGAGACAGGCCAGTGAACACCGGGGAGCTGTTTTTT.

This clone was seen ten or more times. The chain couples TRBV11-3 to TRBJ1-4; TRBD1 matches 9 bases. Trimming at V came to 5 bases and at J to 4 bases, leaving 2 bases not matched to a gene. Germline-derived CDR1 and CDR2 are SGHNT and YENEEA. The CDR3 totals 14 residues. Written as DNA, the CDR3 is TGTGCCAGCAGCAAGGACAGGGGTAATGAAAAACTGTTTTTT. As protein: CASSKDRGNEKLFF.

The chain employs TRBV19 and TRBJ2-1, with D tentatively TRBD2 (6 bases). The V end lost 3 bases, the J end lost 8 bases, and 14 bases lay between the germline ends. The CDR3 has 14 residues. Germline values: CDR1 LNHDA, CDR2 SQIVND (reference sequence). CDR3 residues: CASSIFQGGYEQFF. The CDR3 coding sequence is TGTGCCAGTAGTATCTTCCAGGGAGGCTATGAGCAGTTCTTC.